The source of this TCR beta chain is a study of radiotherapy plus CTLA-4 blockade in lung cancer. As for the study in general: Objective responses were observed in about 17% of patients, and disease control was achieved by 31%.

Those patients who had chemo-refractory metastatic non-small-cell lung cancer were given focal radiation along with CTLA-4 blockade through ipilimumab. Study findings and constraints: In blood, early T cell clone dynamics reportedly predicted response best, together with interferon-beta. Some TCR clones had been derived from tumors. These clones expanded in peripheral blood after radiotherapy plus ipilimumab.

Assay: immunoSEQ multiplex PCR; the TCRdb copy retains only in-frame clones and omits some. Of approximately 80,000 clones in the sample, nearly 75% were seen once. The length of the CDR3 is 16 residues. CDR1 is SGHNT and CDR2 is YYREEE in the germline V gene (reference sequence). J lost 2 bases, V lost 1 base, and 5 bases had no gene match. Regarding this clone: The target antigen is unknown.

The V gene is TRBV5-4, the J gene TRBJ1-1; 10 positions match TRBD1. The sequences come from peripheral blood, collected from a patient treated with radiotherapy plus ipilimumab. The sequence was obtained from a human donor with non-small cell lung cancer whose response to radiotherapy plus ipilimumab could not be evaluated. The CDR3 here is CASSLYGTGDNTEAFF. DNA of the CDR3: TGTGCCAGCAGCTTGTATGGGACAGGGGACAACACTGAAGCTTTCTTT.